The T cell receptor beta chain under discussion was sequenced for a study of T cell responses to AZD1222 COVID-19 vaccine. This CDR3 is built from 14 residues. Germline assignment: CDR1 SEHNR and CDR2 FQNEAQ (reference sequence). The ends were cut back, 0 bases at V and 5 bases at J, with 11 bases in the middle. Sequencing used immunoSEQ multiplex PCR; TCRdb keeps in-frame clones, though not all of them. In the table there are some 100,000 clones, around 90% of which are singletons. The sequence derives from an adult in good health. The sample in question was peripheral blood, obtained on day 0 of AZD1222 vaccination. The chain couples TRBV7-9 to TRBJ2-7; a weak D match, TRBD1 (6 bases). CDR3 sequence reads: CASSLAGRGHEQYF. The DNA of the CDR3 is TGTGCCAGCAGCTTAGCCGGCAGGGGCCACGAGCAGTACTTC.